This T cell receptor beta chain derives from a study of blood T cell repertoires in COVID-19. This CDR3 region has 15 residues. V shed 7 bases, J shed 1 base, and the junction held 7 bases outside the gene matches. Germline values: CDR1 PRHDT, CDR2 FYEKMQ (reference sequence). Sequenced by immunoSEQ multiplex PCR; TCRdb stores in-frame clones only, minus some. The table shows approximately 250,000 clones, with approximately 80% occurring only once. The source of this sequence is a human donor in a cohort sampled during active COVID-19. V usage is TRBV13 and J usage is TRBJ2-1; 7 bases are a match to TRBD2. Sequencing input: peripheral blood. CDR3 sequence: CASKERDWSYNEQFF. The CDR3 region has the DNA TGTGCCAGCAAGGAGCGGGACTGGTCCTACAATGAGCAGTTCTTC.